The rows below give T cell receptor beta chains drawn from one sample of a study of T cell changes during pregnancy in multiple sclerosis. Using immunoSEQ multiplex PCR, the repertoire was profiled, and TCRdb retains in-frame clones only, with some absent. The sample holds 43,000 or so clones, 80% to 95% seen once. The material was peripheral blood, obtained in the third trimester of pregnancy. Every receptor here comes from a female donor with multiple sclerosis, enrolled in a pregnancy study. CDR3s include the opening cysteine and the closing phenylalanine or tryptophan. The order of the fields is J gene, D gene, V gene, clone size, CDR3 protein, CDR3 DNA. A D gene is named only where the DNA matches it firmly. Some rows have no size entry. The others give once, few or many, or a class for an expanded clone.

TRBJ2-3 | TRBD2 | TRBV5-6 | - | CASSIGTSGKEDTQYF | TGTGCCAGCAGCATCGGGACTAGCGGGAAGGAGGATACGCAGTATTTT
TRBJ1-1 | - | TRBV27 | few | CASSFSGGFTEAFF | TGTGCCAGCAGTTTCTCGGGGGGCTTTACTGAAGCTTTCTTT
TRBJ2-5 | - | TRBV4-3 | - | CASSQPGETQYF | TGCGCCAGCAGCCAACCCGGGGAGACCCAGTACTTC
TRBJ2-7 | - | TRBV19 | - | CASSIGRDGAYEQYF | TGTGCCAGTAGTATAGGGCGGGACGGAGCCTACGAGCAGTACTTC
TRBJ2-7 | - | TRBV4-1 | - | CASSLAQGGDEQYF | TGCGCCAGCAGCCTGGCGCAGGGGGGCGACGAGCAGTACTTC
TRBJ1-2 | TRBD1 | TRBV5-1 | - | CASSTAGQSYGYTF | TGCGCCAGCAGCACCGCGGGACAGTCCTATGGCTACACCTTC
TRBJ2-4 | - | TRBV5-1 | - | CASSSDDRRVAKNIQYF | TGCGCCAGCAGCTCCGACGACAGGAGAGTAGCCAAAAACATTCAGTACTTC
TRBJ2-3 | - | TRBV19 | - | CASSIWTASTDTQYF | TGTGCCAGTAGTATTTGGACAGCTAGCACAGATACGCAGTATTTT
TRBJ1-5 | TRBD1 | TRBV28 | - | CASSLDYTGTVSNQPQHF | TGTGCCAGCAGCCTAGACTATACCGGGACAGTATCCAATCAGCCCCAGCATTTT
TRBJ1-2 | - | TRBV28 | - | CASSLPPGWGYTF | TGTGCCAGCAGTTTACCCCCAGGGTGGGGCTACACCTTC
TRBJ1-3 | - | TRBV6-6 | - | CASSNAENTIYF | TGTGCCAGCAGTAACGCGGAGAACACCATATATTTT
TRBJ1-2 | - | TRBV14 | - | CASSQGATYGYTF | TGTGCCAGCAGCCAAGGCGCCACCTATGGCTACACCTTC
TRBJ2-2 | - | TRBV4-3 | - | CASSQVSRGAGELFF | TGCGCCAGCAGCCAAGTGAGCAGGGGGGCCGGGGAGCTGTTTTTT
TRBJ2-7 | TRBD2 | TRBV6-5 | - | CASSSGLAGVYEQYF | TGTGCCAGCAGTTCGGGACTAGCGGGAGTGTACGAGCAGTACTTC
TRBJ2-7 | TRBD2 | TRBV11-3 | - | CASSTGLAGSYEQYF | TGTGCCAGCAGCACGGGACTAGCGGGATCCTACGAGCAGTACTTC
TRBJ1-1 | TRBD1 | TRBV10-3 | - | CAISESPGGPNTEAFF | TGTGCCATCAGTGAGTCCCCAGGGGGACCGAACACTGAAGCTTTCTTT
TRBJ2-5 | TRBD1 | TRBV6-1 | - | CASSGPNRGETQYF | TGTGCCAGCAGTGGTCCCAACAGGGGAGAGACCCAGTACTTC
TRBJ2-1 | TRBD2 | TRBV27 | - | CASSIASGNEQFF | TGTGCCAGCAGTATAGCTAGCGGGAATGAGCAGTTCTTC
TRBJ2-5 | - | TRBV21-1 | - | CASSKRKREGPETQYF | TGTGCCAGCAGCAAGAGGAAGCGGGAGGGCCCCGAGACCCAGTACTTC
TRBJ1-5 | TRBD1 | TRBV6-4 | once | CASSVRDRLYSNQPQHF | TGTGCCAGCAGTGTCCGGGACAGGTTGTATAGCAATCAGCCCCAGCATTTT
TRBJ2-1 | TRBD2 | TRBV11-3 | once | CASSSLAGNEQFF | TGTGCCAGCAGCTCCTTAGCGGGAAATGAGCAGTTCTTC
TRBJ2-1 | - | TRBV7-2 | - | CASSLERLADNEQFF | TGTGCCAGCAGCTTAGAGAGGCTTGCAGACAATGAGCAGTTCTTC
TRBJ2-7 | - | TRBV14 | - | CASSQNPQLYEQYF | TGTGCCAGCAGCCAAAACCCCCAACTCTACGAGCAGTACTTC
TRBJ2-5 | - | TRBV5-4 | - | CASSLSGRLEETQYF | TGTGCCAGCAGCTTGAGCGGCAGGCTAGAGGAGACCCAGTACTTC
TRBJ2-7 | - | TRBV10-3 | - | CAISSTGFSYEQYF | TGTGCCATCAGCTCGACAGGATTCTCCTACGAGCAGTACTTC
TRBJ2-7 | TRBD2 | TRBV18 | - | CASSLAGEGYEQYF | TGTGCCAGCTCACTAGCGGGAGAGGGATACGAGCAGTACTTC
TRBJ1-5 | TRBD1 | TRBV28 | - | CASSTWTGEVNQPQHF | TGTGCCAGCAGTACCTGGACAGGGGAAGTCAATCAGCCCCAGCATTTT
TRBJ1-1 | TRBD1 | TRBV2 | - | CASSGRTGPTEAFF | TGTGCCAGCAGTGGACGGACAGGGCCTACTGAAGCTTTCTTT
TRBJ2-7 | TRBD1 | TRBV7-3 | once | CASSSPPGQKAYEQYF | TGTGCCAGCAGCTCCCCTCCGGGACAGAAGGCCTACGAGCAGTACTTC
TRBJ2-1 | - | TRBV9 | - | CASSVATSALGEQFF | TGTGCCAGCAGCGTAGCCACTAGTGCGCTAGGTGAGCAGTTCTTC
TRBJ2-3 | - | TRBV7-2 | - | CASSLVLTSTDTQYF | TGTGCCAGCAGCTTAGTGCTAACTAGCACAGATACGCAGTATTTT
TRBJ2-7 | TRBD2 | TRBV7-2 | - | CASSPGGLAGAQSYEQYF | TGTGCCAGCAGCCCAGGGGGACTAGCGGGAGCCCAATCCTACGAGCAGTACTTC
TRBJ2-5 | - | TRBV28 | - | CASSLNGLASGETQYF | TGTGCCAGCAGTTTAAACGGACTTGCCTCGGGAGAGACCCAGTACTTC
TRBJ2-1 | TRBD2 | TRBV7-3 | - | CASSLTGLAHNEQFF | TGTGCCAGCAGCCTTACGGGACTAGCCCACAATGAGCAGTTCTTC